What follows is one T cell receptor beta chain and its context. These data are taken from a study of blood T cell repertoires in COVID-19. Overall study: PBMCs, B-cell-depleted T cells, or T cells were the source of the cDNA or gDNA that made up the material.

Clinical history reported by participants formed the basis on which cohorts were assigned. Those designated as exposed participants met a COVID-19 case within 2 weeks before study entry. Original data processing: Nucleated cell number was recorded as an estimate derived from reference gene primer amplification. The assay was immunoSEQ multiplex PCR, and TCRdb's table has in-frame clones only and misses some. That table is the source of V, J and clone size, and D and trimming were worked out from the DNA. The sample records 300,000 to 350,000 clones, about nine tenths being singletons. Between the trimmed V and J ends, which lost 4 bases and 4 bases, there was a span of 16 bases. Germline CDR1 is LGHDT and CDR2 is YNNKEL (reference sequence). This CDR3 is 16 amino acids long.

Sequencing input: PBMCs or T cells enriched from blood (not recorded which). This chain connects TRBV3-1 (or the pseudogene TRBV3-2) to TRBJ2-2; weak D call: TRBD2 (5 bases). This clonotype was obtained from a woman aged 25 to 39 who had been exposed to COVID-19. The CDR3 bases are TGTGCCAGCAGCCCGTTAGCAGGACGGGGCACCGGGGAGCTGTTTTTT. It encodes CASSPLAGRGTGELFF.